This TCR beta chain was identified during a study of blood T cells in healthy people across ages. Combining a sample-barcoded 5' primer with a J-beta primer mix, a second PCR ran for roughly 6 to 12 cycles. Through a template-switch adaptor with 12 random nucleotides, each cDNA molecule received a tag. TCRdb re-derived calls from the 5' RACE reads in MiXCR, one entry per CDR3 protein. The sample has under 1,100,000 distinct CDR3 sequences; less than 25% are singletons. CDR3 length: 16 residues. Germline assignment: CDR1 SGHRS and CDR2 YFSETQ. Sample donors were healthy Caucasian individuals that came from Russia, aged roughly 6 to 100. The sample was also linked to a second study, of T cells of mothers and their children. That paper adds: The second PCR's M1S primer added sample barcodes and 2-4 random nucleotides. Reads recorded for TCR beta CDR3 numbered over 8 million per mother and around 3 million per child.

This chain joins TRBV5-1 and TRBJ2-5, with 8 bases fitting TRBD1. The DNA end is a closer match to TRBJ2-7, so the J assignment may be wrong. This receptor was obtained from a girl aged 2 to 10 in good health. Material: blood. The CDR3 sequence: CASSWTDRGSIYEQYF. For the CDR3, the DNA is TGCGCCAGCAGCTGGACTGACAGGGGTAGCATCTACGAGCAGTACTTC.